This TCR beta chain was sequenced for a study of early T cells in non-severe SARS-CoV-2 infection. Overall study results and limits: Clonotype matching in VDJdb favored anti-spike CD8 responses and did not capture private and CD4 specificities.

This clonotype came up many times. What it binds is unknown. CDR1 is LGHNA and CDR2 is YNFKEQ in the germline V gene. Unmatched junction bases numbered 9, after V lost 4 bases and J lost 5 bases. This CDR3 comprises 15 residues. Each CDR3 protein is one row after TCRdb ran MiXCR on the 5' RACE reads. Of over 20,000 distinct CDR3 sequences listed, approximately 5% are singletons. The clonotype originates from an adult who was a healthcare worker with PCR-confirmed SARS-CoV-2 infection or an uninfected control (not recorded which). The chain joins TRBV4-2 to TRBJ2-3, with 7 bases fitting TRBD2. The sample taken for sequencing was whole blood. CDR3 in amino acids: CASSPRTRGLDTQYF. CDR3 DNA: TGTGCCAGCAGCCCCCGGACGCGGGGGTTAGATACGCAGTATTTT.